Sequencing of this TCR beta chain was carried out in a study of T cell changes during pregnancy in multiple sclerosis. Germline lookup yields CDR1 MNHNY and CDR2 SVGAGI (reference sequence). J was trimmed by 5 bases and V by 5 bases; bases with no gene match: 8. The length of the CDR3 is 15 residues. Some clones are missing from TCRdb's copy, which holds only in-frame ones; the method was immunoSEQ multiplex PCR. The sample includes around 80,000 clones, 92% of them seen just once. The material sequenced was peripheral blood, taken before pregnancy. The TCR sequence derives from a female donor with multiple sclerosis, enrolled in a pregnancy study. The genes are TRBV6-6 and TRBJ1-1; 10 nucleotides align to TRBD1. Here the CDR3 reads CASSPRTGGGTEAFF. DNA for the CDR3: TGTGCCAGCAGTCCCAGGACAGGGGGAGGGACTGAAGCTTTCTTT.